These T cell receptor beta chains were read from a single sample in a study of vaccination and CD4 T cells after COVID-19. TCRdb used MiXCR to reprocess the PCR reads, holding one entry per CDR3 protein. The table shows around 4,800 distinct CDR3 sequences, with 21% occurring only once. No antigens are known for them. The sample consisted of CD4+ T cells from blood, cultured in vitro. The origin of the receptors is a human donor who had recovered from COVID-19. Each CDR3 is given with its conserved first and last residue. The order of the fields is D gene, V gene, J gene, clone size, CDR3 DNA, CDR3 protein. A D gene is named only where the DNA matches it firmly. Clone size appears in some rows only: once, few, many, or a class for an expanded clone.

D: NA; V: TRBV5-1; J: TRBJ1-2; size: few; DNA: TGCGCCAGCAGCTTGGGGGACCGAGCTACTGGTGGCTACACCTTC; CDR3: CASSLGDRATGGYTF
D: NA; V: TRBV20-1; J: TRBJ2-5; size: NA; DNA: TGCAGTGCTAGAAAAGAATCGTTGCCCGTGGACCGGGTAGGCCAGTACTTC; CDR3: CSARKESLPVDRVGQYF
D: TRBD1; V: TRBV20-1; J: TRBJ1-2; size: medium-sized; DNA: TGCAGTGCTAGAGTCCCGGGACAGGGAATAACCGGCTACACCTTC; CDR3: CSARVPGQGITGYTF
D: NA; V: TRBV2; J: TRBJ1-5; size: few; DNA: TGTGCCAGCAGTGGAAGTAGCAATCAGCCCCAGCATTTT; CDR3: CASSGSSNQPQHF
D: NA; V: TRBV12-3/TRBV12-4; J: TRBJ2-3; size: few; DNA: TGTGCCAGCAGTTTAGCACGGCGACTGAGCACAGATACGCAGTATTTT; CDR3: CASSLARRLSTDTQYF
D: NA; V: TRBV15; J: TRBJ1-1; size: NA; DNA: TGTGCCACCAGCAGAGAAAGGACATTGAACACTGAAGCTTTCTTT; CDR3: CATSRERTLNTEAFF
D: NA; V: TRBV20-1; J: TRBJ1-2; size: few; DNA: TGCAGTGCTAGTCTACGGACTACTAACTATGGCTACACCTTC; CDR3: CSASLRTTNYGYTF
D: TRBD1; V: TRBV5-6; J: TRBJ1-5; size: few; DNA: TGTGCCAGCAGCTCGGTGGGGGGACAGGGAAGGAGTCAGCCCCAGCATTTT; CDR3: CASSSVGGQGRSQPQHF
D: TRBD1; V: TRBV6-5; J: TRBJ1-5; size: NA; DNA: TGTGCCAGCAGTTTTGGGACAGGGTCAACAAATCAGCCCCAGCATTTT; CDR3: CASSFGTGSTNQPQHF
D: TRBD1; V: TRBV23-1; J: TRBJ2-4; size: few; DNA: TGCGCCAGCAGTCAAGGGGACAGGGGGCCGAGGCAAAACATTCAGTACTTC; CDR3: CASSQGDRGPRQNIQYF
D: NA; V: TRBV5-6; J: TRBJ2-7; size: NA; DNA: TGTGCCAGCAGCCCTACCCTGGGCATCTCCTACGAGCAGTACTTC; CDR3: CASSPTLGISYEQYF
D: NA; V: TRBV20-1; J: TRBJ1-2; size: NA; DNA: TGCAGTGCCTGGAAAGGGGACTATGGCAACACCTTC; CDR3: CSAWKGDYGNTF
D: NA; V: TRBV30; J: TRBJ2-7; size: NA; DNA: TGTGCCTGGGACGGCGGTCAGGGTTCCGAGCAGTACTTC; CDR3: CAWDGGQGSEQYF
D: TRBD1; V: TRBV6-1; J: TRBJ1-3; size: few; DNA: TGTGCCAGCAGTGTACACGCAGGGGGCGCGGGAAACACCATATATTTT; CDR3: CASSVHAGGAGNTIYF
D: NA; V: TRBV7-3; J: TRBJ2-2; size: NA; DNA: TGTGCCAGCAGCTTGGACAGTTACACCGGGGAGCTGTTTTTT; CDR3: CASSLDSYTGELFF